These 26 T cell receptor beta chains were all obtained from the same sample, sequenced in a study of OX40 agonist ivuxolimab in advanced cancers. Assay used: immunoSEQ multiplex PCR; TCRdb lists only in-frame clones, some missing. The data show about 13,000 clones, with about 81% seen just once and 44% held by the top ten. The sample was CD4+ or CD8+ T cells sorted from blood, taken in a trial of the OX40 agonist ivuxolimab. Receptors were obtained from an adult with an advanced solid tumor such as melanoma, head and neck, liver or kidney cancer.

This clone turned up a few times. This rearrangement joins TRBV7-9 to TRBJ1-2; D remains unclear. Germline lookup yields CDR1 SEHNR and CDR2 FQNEAQ (reference sequence). V lost 1 base and J lost 6, with 15 bases in between. The CDR3 covers 15 residues. In DNA, the CDR3 is TGTGCCAGCAGCTTAGATCTTTCGGGAACAGATGGCTACACCTTC. Its protein product is CASSLDLSGTDGYTF.

The chain couples TRBV15 to TRBJ2-1; D tentatively reads TRBD1 or TRBD2 (5 bases each). CDR1 and CDR2 from the germline V gene are LNHNV and YYDKDF (reference sequence). There are 14 residues in the CDR3. V was shortened by 4 bases and J by 8 bases, with 15 bases between the two germline ends. The CDR3 is CATSNPGTIHEQFF. The CDR3 DNA follows: TGTGCCACCAGCAACCCCGGGACGATCCATGAGCAGTTCTTC.

This clone was detected only a few times. V and J are TRBV28 and TRBJ1-5; D is perhaps TRBD1 (6 bases). The CDR3 consists of 14 residues. With 6 bases removed from V and 6 bases from J, the gap between germline ends came to 15 bases. The V gene's germline CDR1 is MDHEN and CDR2 SYDVKM. Here the CDR3 DNA reads TGTGCCAGCAGCTCCGGGACAAGATTTCAGCCCCAGCATTTT. It encodes CASSSGTRFQPQHF.

This clone showed up just once. The rearrangement joins TRBV7-9 to TRBJ1-1; tentative D call: TRBD1 (5 bases). Trimming stripped 4 bases from V and 5 bases from J, with 17 bases between. The CDR3 runs to 15 residues. Germline V CDR1 and CDR2: SEHNR, FQNEAQ (reference sequence). CDR3 region: CASSSWGIGGTEAFF. CDR3 in DNA: TGTGCCAGCAGCTCGTGGGGGATTGGAGGAACTGAAGCTTTCTTT.

The V and J genes are TRBV5-1 and TRBJ2-1; D may match TRBD1 or TRBD2 (5 bases each). V lost 0 bases and J lost 6, with 13 bases in between. The CDR3 has 15 amino acids. Looked up from germline, CDR1 is SGHRS and CDR2 is YFSETQ. In DNA, the CDR3 is TGCGCCAGCAGCTTGGATGGGGGTCCCGCCAATGAGCAGTTCTTC. Amino acid sequence: CASSLDGGPANEQFF.

The chain couples TRBV7-6 to TRBJ2-1; D is perhaps TRBD1 or TRBD2 (5 bases each). CDR3 size: 13 residues. V was cut by 2 bases and J by 7 bases, with 9 bases left in between. Looked up from germline, CDR1 is SGHVS and CDR2 is FNYEAQ. The CDR3 DNA follows: TGTGCCAGCAGCTTATTGGGGGTAAATGAGCAGTTCTTC. It codes for CASSLLGVNEQFF.

The rearrangement joins TRBV4-3 to TRBJ2-1; weak D call: TRBD1 (5 bases). Germline V gives CDR1 LGHNA, CDR2 YSLEER. Trimming removed 0 bases from V and 2 bases from J, with 14 bases in between. The CDR3 runs to 17 residues. CDR3 sequence (DNA): TGCGCCAGCAGCCAAGATTGGTTCCCAGGGACCTACAATGAGCAGTTCTTC. This sequence encodes CASSQDWFPGTYNEQFF.

The chain is built from TRBV10-3 and TRBJ1-1; D remains ambiguous. From germline, CDR1 is ENHRY and CDR2 SYGVKD. The CDR3 spans 12 residues. The V end was cut by 2 bases, the J end by 3 bases, with 4 bases between. The chain's CDR3 is CAISETYTEAFF. The DNA of the CDR3 is TGTGCCATCAGTGAGACTTACACTGAAGCTTTCTTT.

There are a few counts of this clone. This chain connects TRBV9 to TRBJ2-7; 7 nucleotides align to TRBD1. V shed 0 bases and J 4 bases; nucleotides not matched to a gene: 4. There are 14 residues in the CDR3. Looked up from germline, CDR1 is SGDLS and CDR2 is YYNGEE. CDR3 loop: CASSVDNRGYEQYF. CDR3 nucleotide sequence: TGTGCCAGCAGCGTAGACAACAGGGGATACGAGCAGTACTTC.

The table lists this clone with many counts. The gene calls are TRBV7-2 and TRBJ2-1, with D possibly called TRBD1 or TRBD2 (6 bases each). Germline CDR1 reads SGHTA; CDR2 reads FQGNSA. There are 16 residues in the CDR3. V gave up 2 bases and J gave up 4 bases, with 15 bases separating them. CDR3 protein: CASSLLSGAGYNEQFF. The DNA of the CDR3 is TGTGCCAGCAGCTTACTTTCGGGGGCGGGGTACAATGAGCAGTTCTTC.

The chain recombines TRBV5-8 with TRBJ2-1; D may match TRBD1 or TRBD2 (5 bases each). V was clipped by 2 bases and J by 2 bases, with 11 bases between them. The germline V gene encodes CDR1 SGHTS and CDR2 YDEGEE. This CDR3 region has 15 residues. DNA of the CDR3: TGTGCCAGCAGCTTCGGGGCAGGTCCCTACAATGAGCAGTTCTTC. Its translation: CASSFGAGPYNEQFF.

This clone is a singleton in its sample. J is TRBJ2-3 and V is TRBV9; D call uncertain. Between the trimmed V and J ends, which lost 4 bases and 0 bases, there was a span of 12 bases. CDR1 is SGDLS and CDR2 is YYNGEE in the germline V gene. The CDR3 covers 15 residues. The CDR3 loop is CASSPPPYSTDTQYF. The CDR3 nucleotides are TGTGCCAGCAGCCCGCCACCTTATAGCACAGATACGCAGTATTTT.

The rearrangement joins TRBV29-1 to TRBJ2-2; TRBD1 agrees at 11 bases. The trim removed 6 bases at V and 7 bases at J, leaving 7 bases unmatched. The germline V gene has CDR1 SQVTM and CDR2 ANQGSEA. The CDR3 has 14 amino acids. The CDR3 bases are TGCAGCGTCACGGACAGGGGGCAGGACGGGGAGCTGTTTTTT. Amino acids: CSVTDRGQDGELFF.

The V and J genes are TRBV2 and TRBJ2-1; D unclear. Germline V lookup: CDR1 SNHLY, CDR2 FYNNEI. V was pared by 5 bases and J by 6 bases, with 20 bases between. CDR3 length: 16 residues. CDR3 residues: CASSPVSSRTCNEQFF. CDR3 DNA sequence: TGTGCCAGCAGTCCTGTTAGTAGCAGAACTTGCAATGAGCAGTTCTTC.

V usage is TRBV11-2 and J usage is TRBJ2-5; no firm D call. The J call may not be correct, given that the DNA end is closer to TRBJ2-7. The germline V gene has CDR1 SGHAT and CDR2 FQNNGV. This CDR3 comprises 13 residues. CDR3 bases: TGTGCCAGCAGCTTAGAGGTCAGCTACGAGCAGTACTTC. It yields the protein CASSLEVSYEQYF.

The rearrangement links TRBV19 to TRBJ2-3, with 7 positions matching TRBD2. The CDR3 is 13 residues long. Germline CDR1 and CDR2: LNHDA and SQIVND (reference sequence). Trimming removed 5 bases from V and 4 bases from J; junction bases left unmatched: 3. CDR3 coding DNA: TGTGCCAGTAGTGGGGAGGGCCCAGATACGCAGTATTTT. It translates to CASSGEGPDTQYF.

CDR3 sequence: CASRGLEMNTGELFF. The CDR3 DNA reads as TGTGCCAGCAGGGGACTTGAAATGAACACCGGGGAGCTGTTTTTT. The chain links TRBV7-8 to TRBJ2-2; a weak D match, TRBD2 (6 bases). The CDR3 has 15 residues. V was pared by 6 bases and J by 1 base, with 12 bases between. Looked up from germline, CDR1 is SGHVS and CDR2 is FQNEAQ.

The chain combines TRBV30 with TRBJ2-7; D remains ambiguous. There are 13 residues in the CDR3. V lost 2 bases to trimming and J lost 4 bases, with 12 bases between them. CDR1 GTSNPN and CDR2 SVGIG come from the germline V gene (reference sequence). The CDR3 DNA sequence: TGTGCCTGGAGTTGGTCCCTCGGGTACGAGCAGTACTTC. Protein sequence: CAWSWSLGYEQYF.

This rearrangement joins TRBV4-3 to TRBJ2-1; D is undetermined. V dropped 2 bases and J dropped 8 bases, with 19 bases sitting between them. The CDR3 totals 16 residues. Per the germline V gene, CDR1 is LGHNA and CDR2 is YSLEER. CDR3 protein: CASSQRPPPSVDEQFF. Written as DNA, the CDR3 is TGCGCCAGCAGCCAACGTCCACCTCCCTCGGTAGATGAGCAGTTCTTC.

The count of this clone is one. Other DNA sequences in the same sample also yield this CDR3. The chain has TRBV9 and TRBJ1-1; tentative D call: TRBD1 (6 bases). V lost 0 bases to trimming and J lost 8 bases, with 8 bases between them. The CDR3 is 12 residues long. Germline values: CDR1 SGDLS, CDR2 YYNGEE. CDR3 protein: CASSVEGGEAFF. The CDR3 nucleotides are TGTGCCAGCAGCGTAGAAGGGGGGGAAGCTTTCTTT.

The rearrangement links TRBV4-1 to TRBJ2-1; 7 bases fit TRBD1. CDR3 length: 15 amino acids. Losses at the gene ends were 4 bases for V and 3 bases for J; bases not matched to a gene: 6. Looked up from germline, CDR1 is MGHRA and CDR2 is YSYEKL. This CDR3 is CASSRLGQIYNEQFF. CDR3 coding DNA: TGCGCCAGCAGCCGCCTGGGACAGATCTACAATGAGCAGTTCTTC.

V and J are TRBV13 and TRBJ2-5, with 7 bases matching TRBD2. V was clipped by 7 bases and J by 4 bases; unmatched bases: 15. CDR1 is PRHDT, CDR2 FYEKMQ, per germline (reference sequence). This CDR3 region has 16 residues. The CDR3 coding sequence is TGTGCCAGCACCCTTCGGGGGAGGGCCGAGAGAGAGACCCAGTACTTC. Translated: CASTLRGRAERETQYF.

Concerning this clone: With only one base between it and a far larger clone, this is likely a read error. The chain links TRBV4-2 to TRBJ1-1, with D hard to call. The CDR3 loop spans 14 amino acids. V was pared by 4 bases and J by 5 bases, with 14 bases between. CDR1 is LGHNA, CDR2 YNFKEQ, per germline. The CDR3 is CASSPEAGITEAFF. As DNA, the CDR3 is TGTGCCAGCAGCCCCGAGGCTGGGATTACTGAAGCTTTCTTT.

The chain has TRBV11-3 and TRBJ2-7, with D perhaps TRBD1 or TRBD2 (5 bases each). The V end was cut by 5 bases, the J end by 6 bases, with 14 bases between. CDR3 length: 13 residues. Per the germline V gene, CDR1 is SGHNT and CDR2 is YENEEA. The CDR3 sequence is CASSQGVGGEQYF. Written as DNA, the CDR3 is TGTGCCAGCAGCCAAGGGGTTGGAGGCGAGCAGTACTTC.

V usage is TRBV5-6 and J usage is TRBJ1-1; perhaps TRBD1 as D (5 bases). Trimming left V 3 bases short and J 1 base short, with 10 bases between. The CDR3 loop spans 14 amino acids. The germline V gene has CDR1 SGHDT and CDR2 YYEEEE. The CDR3 bases are TGTGCCAGCAGCTCGACAGACACGAACACTGAAGCTTTCTTT. Translation gives CASSSTDTNTEAFF.

The chain combines TRBV9 with TRBJ1-2; D is undetermined. The CDR3 is 15 amino acids. V was shortened by 3 bases and J by 0 bases, with 12 bases between the two germline ends. The germline V gene has CDR1 SGDLS and CDR2 YYNGEE. The CDR3: CASSESGASNYGYTF. The DNA for the CDR3 is TGTGCCAGCAGCGAGAGCGGTGCATCTAACTATGGCTACACCTTC.